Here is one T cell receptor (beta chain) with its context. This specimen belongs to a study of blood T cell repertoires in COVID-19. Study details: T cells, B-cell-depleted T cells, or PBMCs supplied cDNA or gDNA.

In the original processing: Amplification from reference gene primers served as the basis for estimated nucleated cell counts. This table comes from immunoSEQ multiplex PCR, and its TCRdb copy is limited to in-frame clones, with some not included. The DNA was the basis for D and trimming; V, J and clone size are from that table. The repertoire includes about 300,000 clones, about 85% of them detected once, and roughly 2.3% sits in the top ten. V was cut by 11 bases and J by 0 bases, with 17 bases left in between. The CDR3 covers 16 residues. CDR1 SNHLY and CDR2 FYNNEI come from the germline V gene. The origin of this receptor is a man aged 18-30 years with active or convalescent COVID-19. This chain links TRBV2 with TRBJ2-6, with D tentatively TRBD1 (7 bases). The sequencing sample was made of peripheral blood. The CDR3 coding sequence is TGTGCCGGGGGAGGACAGGCACTCTCTGGGGCCAACGTCCTGACTTTC. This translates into CAGGGQALSGANVLTF.